This TCR beta chain derives from a study of a mutant IDH1 vaccine in newly diagnosed glioma. The CDR3 is 15 amino acids. Germline loops: CDR1 ENHRY, CDR2 SYGVKD. Trimming pared 8 bases from V and 7 bases from J, leaving 20 bases between. Concerning this clone itself: Its antigen is undetermined.

Profiled with immunoSEQ multiplex PCR; TCRdb holds only in-frame clones, not every one. The sample has 50,000 or so clones; around 84% are singletons. Indicated time point: week 5, during vaccination. It was 300 ug of mutant IDH1 20-mer peptide that made up each vaccine dose, given with topical imiquimod. This sequence was found in a woman between 45 and 60 years old with glioma. This sample comprised PBMCs, obtained from a glioma patient whose treatment included an IDH1 peptide vaccine. This chain connects TRBV10-3 to TRBJ1-4; maybe TRBD1 (5 bases). CDR3 bases: TGTGCCATCGGGCGACAATCGGGGGTGGGTGAAAAACTGTTTTTT. Encoded protein: CAIGRQSGVGEKLFF.